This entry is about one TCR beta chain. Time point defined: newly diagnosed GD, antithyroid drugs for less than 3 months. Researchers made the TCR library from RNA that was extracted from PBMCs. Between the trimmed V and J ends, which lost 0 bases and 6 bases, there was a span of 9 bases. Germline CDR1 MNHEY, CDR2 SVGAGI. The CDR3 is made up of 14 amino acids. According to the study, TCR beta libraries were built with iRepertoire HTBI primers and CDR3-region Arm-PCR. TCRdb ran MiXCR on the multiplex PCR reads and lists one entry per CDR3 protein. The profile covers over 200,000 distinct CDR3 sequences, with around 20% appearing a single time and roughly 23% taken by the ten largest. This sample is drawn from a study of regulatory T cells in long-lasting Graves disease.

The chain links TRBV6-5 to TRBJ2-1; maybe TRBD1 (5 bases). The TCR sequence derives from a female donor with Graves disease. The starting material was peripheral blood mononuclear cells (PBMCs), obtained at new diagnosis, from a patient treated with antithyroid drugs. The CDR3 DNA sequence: TGTGCCAGCAGTTACTCGGGGCAGGGCAATGAGCAGTTCTTC. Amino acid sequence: CASSYSGQGNEQFF.